Below, 27 T cell receptor beta chains from the same sample are listed, as sequenced in a study of human T cells and chemical hapten exposure. TCRdb itself ran the RACE reads through MiXCR, one entry per CDR3 protein. The table has fewer than 80,000 distinct CDR3 sequences, 10% seen once; the top ten hold roughly 6.8%. Specified time point: patch test 2, 6 weeks after DPC sensitization. Stated treatment: therapeutic diphenylcyclopropenone sensitization with weekly scalp DPC. Sequencing used whole blood, obtained in connection with sensitization to the hapten diphenylcyclopropenone (DPC). The receptors shown here come from a woman aged 45-65 years with alopecia areata. Some clones in this sample may be carry-over from other donors' samples.

The chain uses TRBV7-2 and TRBJ2-1; a weak D match, TRBD2 (5 bases). V shed 4 bases and J shed 9 bases, with 10 bases lying between them. CDR1 is SGHTA, CDR2 FQGNSA, per germline. The CDR3 loop spans 12 amino acids. CDR3 loop: CASSYRTSEQFF. The CDR3 DNA reads TGTGCCAGCAGCTACCGAACTAGTGAGCAGTTCTTC.

Ten or more counts support this clonotype. The chain is built from TRBV12-3 or TRBV12-4 and TRBJ1-2, with D tentatively TRBD1 (6 bases). Trimming removed 5 bases at V and 3 bases at J, with 13 bases between. This CDR3 is 14 amino acids long. In nucleotides, the CDR3 is TGTGCCAGCAGTCCAACAGGGATCGACTATGGCTACACCTTC. This sequence encodes CASSPTGIDYGYTF.

In this sample, this clonotype turned up many times. The chain carries TRBV20-1 and TRBJ2-7; 8 nucleotides match TRBD2. The germline V gene encodes CDR1 DFQATT and CDR2 SNEGSKA (reference sequence). The CDR3 totals 14 residues. The trim removed 5 bases at V and 1 base at J, leaving 7 bases unmatched. The CDR3 DNA follows: TGCAGTGCTTCCGGGACTAGTAGGTCCTACGAGCAGTACTTC. Translation: CSASGTSRSYEQYF.

This clonotype was seen a handful of times. The gene calls are TRBV29-1 and TRBJ2-2; 7 nucleotides line up with TRBD2. Losses at the gene ends were 4 bases for V and 4 bases for J; bases not matched to a gene: 6. The CDR3 extends over 14 amino acids. Germline loops: CDR1 SQVTM, CDR2 ANQGSEA. The CDR3 nucleotides read TGCAGCGTTGGACTAGCTGGTTCCACCGGGGAGCTGTTTTTT. It specifies CSVGLAGSTGELFF.

This clonotype was picked up many times. The V and J genes are TRBV18 and TRBJ1-1, with D tentatively TRBD1 (5 bases). CDR1 KGHSH and CDR2 LQKENI come from the germline V gene. Trimming removed 3 bases at V and 6 bases at J, with 17 bases between. The CDR3 is 15 amino acids. In nucleotides, the CDR3 is TGTGCCAGCTCACCGGCGAGACAGCGGTCTGCTGAAGCTTTCTTT. It yields the protein CASSPARQRSAEAFF. Using reference TRBV18 and TRBJ1-1 for the parts outside the CDR3, the full variable domain is NAGVMQNPRHLVRRRGQEARLRCSPMKGHSHVYWYRQLPEEGLKFMVYLQKENIIDESGMPKERFSAEFPKEGPSILRIQQVVRGDSAAYFCASSPARQRSAEAFFGQGTRLTVV.

This clonotype has only a few counts. As DNA, the CDR3 is TGTGCCAGCAAGACCGTGAACACTGAAGCTTTCTTT. Translating it yields CASKTVNTEAFF. The chain links TRBV28 to TRBJ1-1; D is ambiguous. Per the germline V gene, CDR1 is MDHEN and CDR2 is SYDVKM. Trimming stripped 7 bases from V and 0 bases from J, with 6 bases between. The CDR3 runs 12 residues.

V is TRBV7-3 and J is TRBJ2-2; tentatively, D is TRBD1 or TRBD2 (5 bases each). The CDR3 sequence is 17 residues long. Per the germline V gene, CDR1 is SGHTA and CDR2 is FQGTGA. V lost 0 bases and J 7 bases, leaving 18 bases between the germline ends. CDR3 sequence (DNA): TGTGCCAGCAGCTTAACCGGGGTACAGGATCGATTCGGGGAGCTGTTTTTT. The encoded protein is CASSLTGVQDRFGELFF.

This clonotype occurred many times. The genes are TRBV20-1 and TRBJ2-7; D gene uncertain. The CDR3 totals 14 residues. V lost 0 bases and J lost 3, with 12 bases in between. Germline lookup yields CDR1 DFQATT and CDR2 SNEGSKA (reference sequence). Here the CDR3 reads CSAREAGRIYEQYF. CDR3 in DNA: TGCAGTGCTAGAGAGGCTGGACGGATCTACGAGCAGTACTTC.

This clonotype was detected many times. The chain joins TRBV7-9 to TRBJ2-3; D ambiguous. Trimming removed 1 base at V and 5 bases at J, with 10 bases between. Germline-derived CDR1 and CDR2 are SEHNR and FQNEAQ (reference sequence). CDR3 length: 14 amino acids. CDR3 sequence reads: CASSLGIEVDTQYF. CDR3 nucleotide sequence: TGTGCCAGCAGCTTAGGAATAGAAGTAGATACGCAGTATTTT.

This clonotype was counted only a few times. The chain couples TRBV6-1 to TRBJ2-1, with D hard to call. This CDR3 spans 15 amino acids. V lost 6 bases, J lost 0 bases, and 12 bases lay in between. Germline V gene lookup returns CDR1 MNHNS and CDR2 SASEGT. Here the CDR3 DNA reads TGTGCCAGCAGCGCGGTGGCTAGCTCCTACAATGAGCAGTTCTTC. Protein: CASSAVASSYNEQFF.

This clonotype was counted between two and nine times. The genes are TRBV18 and TRBJ1-1, with TRBD1 as a possible D gene (5 bases). CDR3 length equals 15 residues. V lost 3 bases and J 0 bases, leaving 11 bases between the germline ends. The germline V gene encodes CDR1 KGHSH and CDR2 LQKENI. Here the CDR3 DNA reads TGTGCCAGCTCACCGGGGGTGCGGATGAACACTGAAGCTTTCTTT. Its translation is CASSPGVRMNTEAFF.

This clonotype came up many times. The rearrangement uses TRBV27 and TRBJ1-5; 8 positions match TRBD1. The ends lost 3 bases at V and 2 bases at J; junction bases unmatched: 0. CDR3 size: 14 residues. Germline loops: CDR1 MNHEY, CDR2 SMNVEV (reference sequence). The CDR3 region has the DNA TGTGCCAGCAGTTTCAGGGGGCGCAATCAGCCCCAGCATTTT. This encodes CASSFRGRNQPQHF.

The chain recombines TRBV18 with TRBJ1-2, with D possibly TRBD1 on 5 matching bases. V was clipped by 3 bases and J by 2 bases, with 10 bases between them. This CDR3 comprises 14 residues. Germline CDR1 is KGHSH and CDR2 is LQKENI. The CDR3 spells CASSPQTVNYGYTF. The CDR3 nucleotides are TGTGCCAGCTCACCGCAGACAGTAAACTATGGCTACACCTTC.

Regarding this clonotype: This could be a read error, since a much larger clone is one nucleotide away. This rearrangement joins TRBV7-3 to TRBJ2-1; 10 bases line up with TRBD2. In germline, CDR1 is SGHTA, CDR2 FQGTGA. The CDR3 extends over 15 amino acids. The CDR3 DNA reads as TGTGTCAGCAGCTTAGCGGGAGGATCCTACAATGAGCAGTTCTTC. Translating it yields CVSSLAGGSYNEQFF.

This clonotype was seen a few times. The V and J genes are TRBV29-1 and TRBJ1-1, with TRBD1 matching 7 bases. The junction had 1 base not matched to a gene; V was cut back by 6 bases and J by 3 bases. Per the germline V gene, CDR1 is SQVTM and CDR2 is ANQGSEA. The CDR3 consists of 11 residues. CDR3 in DNA: TGCAGCGTGACAGGGTACACTGAAGCTTTCTTT. This translates into CSVTGYTEAFF.

In this sample, this clonotype turned up a few times. V usage is TRBV3-1 and J usage is TRBJ2-2, with unresolved D. This CDR3 is 14 amino acids long. The V and J ends lost 0 bases and 5 bases respectively, with 7 bases between them. Germline-derived CDR1 and CDR2 are LGHDT and YNNKEL (reference sequence). CDR3 nucleotide sequence: TGTGCCAGCAGCCAAGAGGAGAGGACCGGGGAGCTGTTTTTT. This gives the protein CASSQEERTGELFF. The entire variable domain, with the rest obtained from reference TRBV3-1 and TRBJ2-2, is as follows: DTAVSQTPKYLVTQMGNDKSIKCEQNLGHDTMYWYKQDSKKFLKIMFSYNNKELIINETVPNRFSPKSPDKAHLNLHINSLELGDSAVYFCASSQEERTGELFFGEGSRLTVL.

This clonotype turned up a few times. The genes are TRBV6-5 and TRBJ1-2; D is undetermined. The germline gives CDR1 MNHEY, CDR2 SVGAGI. The CDR3 is 14 residues long. V was pared by 2 bases and J by 6 bases, with 13 bases between. The CDR3 sequence: CASSYLFARDGYTF. DNA of the CDR3: TGTGCCAGCAGTTACCTTTTCGCGAGGGATGGCTACACCTTC.

This clonotype was seen more than once but under ten times. The rearrangement links TRBV19 to TRBJ2-2; 12 bases agree with TRBD2. CDR1 and CDR2 from the germline V gene are LNHDA and SQIVND (reference sequence). This CDR3 is 15 amino acids long. With V trimmed by 6 bases and J by 3 bases, 2 bases remained unmatched. CDR3 nucleotides: TGTGCCAGTAGGAGACTAGCGGGAGACACCGGGGAGCTGTTTTTT. This gives the protein CASRRLAGDTGELFF.

The chain carries TRBV15 and TRBJ2-5; 8 bases fit TRBD2. Germline CDR1 reads LNHNV; CDR2 reads YYDKDF (reference sequence). Trimming removed 1 base from V and 0 bases from J; junction bases left unmatched: 13. The CDR3 runs to 19 residues. The CDR3 is CATSRGWGVSGTNQETQYF. CDR3 DNA sequence: TGTGCCACCAGCAGAGGATGGGGTGTTAGCGGGACAAACCAAGAGACCCAGTACTTC.

In its sample, this clonotype was seen many times. This chain uses TRBV5-1 with TRBJ2-3; 9 positions agree with TRBD1. Germline V gene data show CDR1 as SGHRS and CDR2 as YFSETQ. Trimming at V came to 0 bases and at J to 4 bases, leaving 3 bases not matched to a gene. There are 15 residues in the CDR3. In DNA, the CDR3 is TGCGCCAGCAGCTTGGAGGGACAGGGCCCAGATACGCAGTATTTT. It yields the protein CASSLEGQGPDTQYF.

The rearrangement joins TRBV3-1 to TRBJ1-1; possibly TRBD1 for D (5 bases). V lost 0 bases and J 10 bases, leaving 12 bases between the germline ends. This CDR3 has 13 residues. Germline V gives CDR1 LGHDT, CDR2 YNNKEL (reference sequence). CDR3 nucleotide sequence: TGTGCCAGCAGCCAAGATATGGCAGGGCCAGCTTTCTTT. Translated: CASSQDMAGPAFF.

At least ten counts were recorded for this clonotype. The chain has TRBV20-1 and TRBJ1-5; D not resolved. Trimming left V 3 bases short and J 2 bases short, with 5 bases between. CDR1 is DFQATT, CDR2 SNEGSKA, per germline (reference sequence). The CDR3 consists of 12 residues. DNA of the CDR3: TGCAGTGCTAGGGATGGCAATCAGCCCCAGCATTTT. It encodes CSARDGNQPQHF.

The sample holds many counts of this clonotype. The genes are TRBV6-6 and TRBJ1-2; a weak D match, TRBD1 (6 bases). Between the trimmed V and J ends, which lost 0 bases and 7 bases, there was a span of 18 bases. CDR1 and CDR2 from the germline V gene are MNHNY and SVGAGI (reference sequence). The CDR3 totals 16 residues. The CDR3 DNA reads as TGTGCCAGCAGTTACTCGGTGAACAGGGAGGCCGGTGGCTACACCTTC. It is translated as CASSYSVNREAGGYTF.

Concerning this clonotype itself: A single base separates this from a much larger clone, so it may be a read error. The V call is TRBV2, the J call TRBJ2-7; D gene uncertain. The germline V gene has CDR1 SNHLY and CDR2 FYNNEI. The CDR3 loop spans 11 amino acids. V lost 4 bases and J lost 3, with 4 bases in between. The CDR3 protein is CASSGHYEQYF. As DNA, the CDR3 is TGTGCCAGCAGTGGACACTACGAGCAGTACTTC.

This clonotype was recorded at least ten times. The chain has TRBV7-2 and TRBJ1-6; D is uncertain. The V and J ends lost 4 bases and 10 bases respectively, with 11 bases between them. Germline loops: CDR1 SGHTA, CDR2 FQGNSA. The CDR3 sequence is 13 residues long. CDR3 nucleotide sequence: TGTGCCAGCAGCTGGAGGGTTGACTCACCCCTCCACTTT. This encodes CASSWRVDSPLHF.

This clonotype has more than one count but fewer than ten. The chain is built from TRBV4-1 and TRBJ2-4, with 8 bases matching TRBD2. V trimming: 1 base; J trimming: 0 bases; junction bases outside the gene matches: 8. The CDR3 extends over 18 amino acids. From germline, CDR1 is MGHRA and CDR2 YSYEKL. CDR3 in DNA: TGCGCCAGCAGCCAAGGCGTACTAGCGGACCTAGCCAAAAACATTCAGTACTTC. It translates to CASSQGVLADLAKNIQYF.

This clonotype was found many times. The chain joins TRBV27 to TRBJ2-2, with no clear D. The germline V gene has CDR1 MNHEY and CDR2 SMNVEV (reference sequence). Trimming removed 2 bases at V and 5 bases at J, with 3 bases between. The CDR3 sequence is 12 residues long. CDR3 sequence: CASSLETGELFF. The CDR3 DNA sequence: TGTGCCAGCAGTTTAGAAACCGGGGAGCTGTTTTTT.